Listed here are 7 T cell receptor beta chains from one sample, sequenced in a study of blood T cell repertoires in COVID-19. Using immunoSEQ multiplex PCR, the repertoire was profiled, and TCRdb retains in-frame clones only, with some absent. The sample has about 120,000 clones, around 82% seen once. Material: peripheral blood. Receptors were obtained from a human donor in a cohort sampled during active COVID-19.

This clone was picked up a small number of times. The CDR3 DNA reads TGTGCCAGCAGTTTCCGTCTTAGGGGTGAAAAACTGTTTTTT. Protein sequence: CASSFRLRGEKLFF. V and J are TRBV28 and TRBJ1-4; TRBD1 might be the D (5 bases). Germline assignment: CDR1 MDHEN and CDR2 SYDVKM. This CDR3 comprises 14 residues. Trimming stripped 3 bases from V and 7 bases from J, with 12 bases between.

The chain is built from TRBV5-8 and TRBJ2-5; 11 nucleotides line up with TRBD2. This CDR3 comprises 16 residues. Germline lookup yields CDR1 SGHTS and CDR2 YDEGEE. Unmatched junction bases numbered 14, after V lost 6 bases and J lost 7 bases. The CDR3, as DNA: TGTGCCAGCACCACGGATAGCGGGGGGGCCCTTGGGACCCAGTACTTC. It encodes CASTTDSGGALGTQYF. Looking up the rest from reference TRBV5-8 and TRBJ2-5 gives the full variable domain: EAGVTQSPTHLIKTRGQQATLRCSPISGHTSVYWYQQALGLGLQFLLWYDEGEERNRGNFPPRFSGRQFPNYSSELNVNALELEDSALYLCASTTDSGGALGTQYFGPGTRLLVL.

The chain has TRBV20-1 and TRBJ2-2, with D possibly matching TRBD2 (7 bases). CDR3 length: 14 amino acids. Per the germline V gene, CDR1 is DFQATT and CDR2 is SNEGSKA (reference sequence). Trimming removed 3 bases from V and 6 bases from J, with 14 bases in between. The CDR3 reads CSASPRGGAGELFF. Written as DNA, the CDR3 is TGCAGTGCTAGTCCGAGGGGGGGCGCCGGGGAGCTGTTTTTT.

The gene calls are TRBV3-1 (or the pseudogene TRBV3-2) and TRBJ1-1; D is possibly TRBD1 (5 bases). CDR1 is LGHDT and CDR2 is YNNKEL in the germline V gene (reference sequence). Between the trimmed V and J ends, which lost 1 base and 10 bases, there was a span of 16 bases. This CDR3 comprises 14 residues. The CDR3, as DNA: TGTGCCAGCAGCCAAGGGGTTAGCAGGGAGGGAGCTTTCTTT. Translation gives CASSQGVSREGAFF.

V and J are TRBV2 and TRBJ1-1, with a tentative D call TRBD1 (5 bases). Trimming shortened V by 4 bases and J by 4 bases, and 19 bases separated the two germline ends. Germline values: CDR1 SNHLY, CDR2 FYNNEI. This CDR3 comprises 16 residues. The DNA of the CDR3 is TGTGCCAGCAGTGGGGGCCCCCCAGTGGGAGGCACTGAAGCTTTCTTT. It encodes CASSGGPPVGGTEAFF.

V usage is TRBV4-3 and J usage is TRBJ2-2, with TRBD1 matching 9 bases. This CDR3 is 15 amino acids long. CDR1 and CDR2 (germline): LGHNA, YSLEER. V was pared by 4 bases and J by 5 bases, with 5 bases of the junction left unmatched. The CDR3 DNA follows: TGCGCCAGCAGCCGGGGACAGGGTGGAACCGGGGAGCTGTTTTTT. This translates into CASSRGQGGTGELFF.

V is TRBV6-5 and J is TRBJ1-4, with no clear D. V was trimmed by 6 bases and J by 7 bases, leaving 9 bases between them. This CDR3 contains 12 residues. Germline V gene data show CDR1 as MNHEY and CDR2 as SVGAGI. CDR3: CASRFGIEKLFF. DNA of the CDR3: TGTGCCAGCAGGTTCGGGATTGAAAAACTGTTTTTT.